This TCR beta chain was captured in a study of T cells after yellow fever vaccination. For the study at large: The fractions with low cell numbers were processed using SMART-Seq v4 Ultra Low Input. Points from the study as a whole: A large majority of primary-vaccination clones showed up again after the booster (about 96% CD4, 88% CD8).

This clonotype was detected a few times. What it binds is unknown. The germline V gene has CDR1 SQVTM and CDR2 ANQGSEA. The CDR3 length is 14 residues. The V segment lost 2 bases and the J segment 2 bases; nucleotides outside the gene matches: 2. TCRdb re-derived calls from the 5' RACE reads in MiXCR, one entry per CDR3 protein. The sample lists 500,000 to 650,000 distinct CDR3 sequences, around a sixth occurring once. The receptor was isolated from a man aged 18 to 30 who received the YFV17D yellow fever vaccine. The rearrangement joins TRBV29-1 to TRBJ2-1, with 8 bases lining up with TRBD1. This specimen consisted of PBMCs, obtained 5 days after the first yellow fever vaccination. The CDR3 loop reads CSVEQQGAYNEQFF. CDR3 coding DNA: TGCAGCGTTGAACAACAGGGGGCCTACAATGAGCAGTTCTTC.